This T cell receptor (beta chain) was identified in a study of T cell responses to AZD1222 COVID-19 vaccine. Study-level results: Seropositive at baseline were only a handful of AZD1222 recipients. Reports say nearly half of spike-specific TCRs go after unmutated variant regions. Spike was spanned by vaccine-associated CD4 TCRs, which were dominant at 160-218 and 743-854.

With 6 bases clipped from V and 4 bases from J, the junction kept 12 bases outside the gene matches. Per the germline V gene, CDR1 is SQVTM and CDR2 is ANQGSEA. The length of the CDR3 is 15 residues. The repertoire was sequenced with immunoSEQ multiplex PCR; TCRdb's copy has only in-frame clones and lacks some. This table has some 98,000 clones, roughly 90% appearing once. Concerning this clone itself: What it binds is not known.

Sample: peripheral blood, taken 28 days after the second AZD1222 dose. The chain uses TRBV29-1 and TRBJ2-7; 10 bases fit TRBD1. This receptor was obtained from an adult who received the AZD1222 COVID-19 vaccine. The CDR3: CSVDDETGGVYEQYF. CDR3 coding DNA: TGCAGCGTCGACGACGAGACAGGGGGCGTTTACGAGCAGTACTTC.